A single T cell receptor (beta chain) is shown here with its context. This entry comes from a study of blood T cell repertoires in COVID-19. For the study at large: Nucleic acid was either cDNA or gDNA, and it came from T cells, B-cell-depleted T cells, or PBMCs.

Germline assignment: CDR1 LGHNA and CDR2 YNFKEQ. Trimming removed 4 bases at V and 2 bases at J, with 14 bases between. The CDR3 length is 15 residues. The method was immunoSEQ multiplex PCR; TCRdb's version includes in-frame clones alone and lacks a portion of them. This table holds about 110,000 clones, 76% found once. The TCR originated in a woman older than 75 with acute or convalescent COVID-19. The genes are TRBV4-2 and TRBJ2-5, with no clear D. Sequencing was done on a sample of peripheral blood. CDR3 DNA: TGTGCCAGCAGCCCGAGAAGTGGCGGACAAGAGACCCAGTACTTC. It encodes CASSPRSGGQETQYF.